Included here is one TCR beta chain sequence, with context. Profiled with immunoSEQ multiplex PCR; TCRdb holds only in-frame clones, not every one. The table lists under 550,000 clones, roughly 95% of them singletons. Trimming at V came to 3 bases and at J to 3 bases, leaving 11 bases not matched to a gene. Germline values: CDR1 MGHRA, CDR2 YSYEKL. This CDR3 is 17 amino acids long. This sample is drawn from a study of shared clonotypes between healthy human individuals. Sequenced sample: naive CD4+ T cells sorted from blood. Subset noted: CD45RA+ positively selected. V and J are TRBV4-1 and TRBJ2-1; 7 nucleotides agree with TRBD2. This receptor was taken from a young woman in good health. The CDR3 coding sequence is TGCGCCAGCAGCCAGAGACCCCTGGCGGGAGTCTACAATGAGCAGTTCTTC. It specifies CASSQRPLAGVYNEQFF.